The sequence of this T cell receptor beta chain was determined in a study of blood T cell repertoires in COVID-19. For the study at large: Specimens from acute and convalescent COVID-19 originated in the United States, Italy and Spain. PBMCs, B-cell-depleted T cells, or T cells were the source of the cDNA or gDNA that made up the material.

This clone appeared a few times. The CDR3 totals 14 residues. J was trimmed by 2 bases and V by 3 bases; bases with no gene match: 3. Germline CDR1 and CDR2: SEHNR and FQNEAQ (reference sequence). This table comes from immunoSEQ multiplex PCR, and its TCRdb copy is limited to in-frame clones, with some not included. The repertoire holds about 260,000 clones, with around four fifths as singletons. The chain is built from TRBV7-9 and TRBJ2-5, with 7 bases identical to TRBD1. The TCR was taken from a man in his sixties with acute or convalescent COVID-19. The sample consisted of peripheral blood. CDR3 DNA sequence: TGTGCCAGCAGCTTTACAGGGGTTCAAGAGACCCAGTACTTC. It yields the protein CASSFTGVQETQYF.